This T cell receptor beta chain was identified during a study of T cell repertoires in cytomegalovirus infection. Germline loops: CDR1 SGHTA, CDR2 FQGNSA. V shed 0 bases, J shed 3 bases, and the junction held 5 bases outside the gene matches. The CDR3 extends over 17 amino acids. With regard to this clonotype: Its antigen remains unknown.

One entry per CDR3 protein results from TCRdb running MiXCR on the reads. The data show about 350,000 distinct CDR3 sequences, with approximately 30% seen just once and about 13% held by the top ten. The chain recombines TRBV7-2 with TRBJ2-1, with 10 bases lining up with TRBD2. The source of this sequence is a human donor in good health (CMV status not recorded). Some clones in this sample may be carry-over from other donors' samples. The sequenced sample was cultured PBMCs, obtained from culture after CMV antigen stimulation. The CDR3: CASSLALAGEIYNEQFF. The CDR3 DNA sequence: TGTGCCAGCAGCTTAGCGCTAGCGGGAGAGATCTACAATGAGCAGTTCTTC.